This T cell receptor (beta chain) was observed in a study of blood T cell repertoires in COVID-19. At the level of the study: The United States, Italy and Spain were the sources of the acute and convalescent COVID-19 samples.

In the source study's methods: From reference gene primer amplification, estimates of nucleated cell counts were derived. The method was immunoSEQ multiplex PCR; TCRdb's version includes in-frame clones alone and lacks a portion of them. Clone size and the V and J calls come from that table; the DNA yielded D and trimming. The sample includes some 120,000 clones, roughly 79% of them seen just once. The source is a man older than 75 with acute or convalescent COVID-19. The source material was peripheral blood.

In DNA, the CDR3 is TGCGCCAGCAGCCAAGGACTAGCGGGCCAAGAGACCCAGTACTTC. Translated, it gives CASSQGLAGQETQYF. The chain joins TRBV4-1 to TRBJ2-5; 10 positions match TRBD2. This CDR3 comprises 15 residues. Germline V lookup: CDR1 MGHRA, CDR2 YSYEKL. J gave up 1 base and V 1 base, and 0 bases lay outside the gene matches.